These 15 T cell receptor beta chains share one sample of origin, sequenced in a study of chemoradiotherapy in HPV16-positive cancers (dated by TCRdb to between 2020 and 2023). Library preparation employed the immunoSEQ multiplex PCR assay. The immuneACCESS repertoire file appears here via TCRdb, limited to in-frame rearrangements. These files lack a portion of the clones; in checked studies, under half of the deficit traces to unresolved V genes, and the cause of the others is not known. For this sample there are some 17,000 clones; 89% appear just once. The leading ten clones occupy about 2.3% of the sample. This material consisted of blood, taken from a patient who underwent chemoradiotherapy. The receptors originated from a human donor with HPV-associated anogenital cancer.

In nucleotides, the CDR3 is TGTGCCAGCAGCCTGGTTGCGGGGGATCAGCCCCAGCATTTT. Translating gives CASSLVAGDQPQHF. The gene calls are TRBV7-6 and TRBJ1-5; a possible D gene is TRBD1 (5 bases). The CDR3 length is 14 residues. Germline V lookup: CDR1 SGHVS, CDR2 FNYEAQ. V lost 5 bases, J lost 5 bases, and 13 bases lay in between. Variable domain in full (rest from reference TRBV7-6 and TRBJ1-5): GAGVSQSPRYKVTKRGQDVALRCDPISGHVSLYWYRQALGQGPEFLTYFNYEAQQDKSGLPNDRFSAERPEGSISTLTIQRTEQRDSAMYRCASSLVAGDQPQHFGDGTRLSIL.

The chain combines TRBV9 with TRBJ2-2; D might be TRBD1 or TRBD2, each matching 6 bases. V was clipped by 0 bases and J by 5 bases, with 14 bases between them. Per germline, CDR1 SGDLS and CDR2 YYNGEE. The CDR3 consists of 16 residues. CDR3 nucleotides: TGTGCCAGCAGCGTAGTGGGGGGCGAAAGGACCGGGGAGCTGTTTTTT. It translates to CASSVVGGERTGELFF.

J is TRBJ2-7 and V is TRBV4-1, with unresolved D. There are 11 residues in the CDR3. Trimming cost V 0 bases and J 4 bases, with 1 base left between them. Looked up from germline, CDR1 is MGHRA and CDR2 is YSYEKL. The CDR3 reads CASSQEYEQYF. CDR3 bases: TGCGCCAGCAGCCAAGAATACGAGCAGTACTTC.

The chain has TRBV5-6 and TRBJ2-3, with a tentative D call TRBD2 (6 bases). Looked up from germline, CDR1 is SGHDT and CDR2 is YYEEEE. This CDR3 has 15 amino acids. Trimming shortened V by 0 bases and J by 0 bases, and 8 bases separated the two germline ends. CDR3 protein: CASSLGLVSTDTQYF. The CDR3 coding sequence is TGTGCCAGCAGCTTGGGACTAGTTAGCACAGATACGCAGTATTTT.

V is TRBV6-4 and J is TRBJ2-1; 7 bases align to TRBD2. Germline CDR1 MRHNA, CDR2 SNTAGT. The CDR3 spans 13 residues. The ends lost 1 base at V and 8 bases at J; junction bases unmatched: 2. CDR3 sequence (DNA): TGTGCCAGCAGTGACTGGGGGGGTTATGAGCAGTTCTTC. This encodes CASSDWGGYEQFF.

CDR3 DNA sequence: TGTGCCAGCAGCCAAGTAGCGACCGAAGCTGAAGCTTTCTTT. Its protein product is CASSQVATEAEAFF. The J gene is TRBJ1-1, the V gene TRBV5-4; D unresolved. V lost 4 bases and J 6 bases, leaving 16 bases between the germline ends. The CDR3 is 14 residues long. The V gene's germline CDR1 is SGHNT and CDR2 YYREEE (reference sequence).

The chain joins TRBV2 to TRBJ2-2; TRBD1 aligns across 7 bases. V gave up 2 bases and J gave up 6 bases; unmatched junction bases: 12. This CDR3 has 17 residues. The germline V gene encodes CDR1 SNHLY and CDR2 FYNNEI. CDR3 sequence: CASSETGAWVGAGELFF. CDR3 nucleotide sequence: TGTGCCAGCAGTGAAACAGGGGCCTGGGTAGGCGCCGGGGAGCTGTTTTTT.

This sequence joins TRBV6-5 and TRBJ2-1; 11 bases map to TRBD2. The CDR3 covers 13 residues. Germline V gene data show CDR1 as MNHEY and CDR2 as SVGAGI. V was pared by 5 bases and J by 13 bases, with 7 bases of the junction left unmatched. DNA for the CDR3: TGTGCCAGCAGTGAGACTAGCGGGGTCCCTCAGTTCTTC. It is translated as CASSETSGVPQFF.

The CDR3 DNA reads TGTGCCTGGAGCGGGGGGTCAGGAAACACCATATATTTT. The encoded protein is CAWSGGSGNTIYF. This rearrangement joins TRBV30 to TRBJ1-3; the D gene is possibly TRBD1 (5 bases). Germline V gives CDR1 GTSNPN, CDR2 SVGIG (reference sequence). The CDR3 has 13 amino acids. The ends were cut back, 3 bases at V and 4 bases at J, with 10 bases in the middle. Supplemented by reference TRBV30 and TRBJ1-3, the full variable domain reads SQTIHQWPATLVQPVGSPLSLECTVEGTSNPNLYWYRQAAGRGLQLLFYSVGIGQISSEVPQNLSASRPQDRQFILSSKKLLLSDSGFYLCAWSGGSGNTIYFGEGSWLTVV.

V gene TRBV19 combines with J gene TRBJ1-3, with 8 bases identical to TRBD1. Germline CDR1 LNHDA, CDR2 SQIVND (reference sequence). Unmatched junction bases numbered 7, after V lost 5 bases and J lost 1 base. The CDR3 runs to 16 residues. The CDR3 reads CASSPPDRVSGNTIYF. The CDR3 DNA is TGTGCCAGTAGTCCCCCGGACAGGGTGTCTGGAAACACCATATATTTT.

DNA of the CDR3: TGTGCCACCAGCAGAGAACGTCTGGTTACCTACGAGCAGTACTTC. This translates into CATSRERLVTYEQYF. V is TRBV15 and J is TRBJ2-7; D call uncertain. Between the trimmed V and J ends, which lost 0 bases and 2 bases, there was a span of 11 bases. This CDR3 has 15 residues. The V gene's germline CDR1 is LNHNV and CDR2 YYDKDF (reference sequence).

The V and J genes are TRBV27 and TRBJ2-2; 8 bases fit TRBD1. With V trimmed by 3 bases and J by 5 bases, 8 bases remained unmatched. The germline CDR1 and CDR2 sequences are MNHEY and SMNVEV (reference sequence). The CDR3 runs 16 residues. CDR3: CASSFYGQGGTGELFF. The CDR3 bases are TGTGCCAGCAGTTTCTACGGACAGGGTGGAACCGGGGAGCTGTTTTTT.

By share, this clone ranks as medium-sized. The genes are TRBV19 and TRBJ1-1; D not resolved. The V gene lost 4 bases and the J gene lost 6 bases, with 9 bases spanning the gap. The CDR3 length is 12 residues. Germline V gene lookup returns CDR1 LNHDA and CDR2 SQIVND (reference sequence). Here the CDR3 DNA reads TGTGCCAGTAGTAACAGAAGGGCTGAAGCTTTCTTT. This encodes CASSNRRAEAFF. Full variable domain (outside the CDR3, taken from reference TRBV19 and TRBJ1-1): DGGITQSPKYLFRKEGQNVTLSCEQNLNHDAMYWYRQDPGQGLRLIYYSQIVNDFQKGDIAEGYSVSREKKESFPLTVTSAQKNPTAFYLCASSNRRAEAFFGQGTRLTVV.

The chain uses TRBV7-3 and TRBJ2-3; possible D gene TRBD2, 7 bases. Germline V CDR1 and CDR2: SGHTA, FQGTGA. This CDR3 contains 15 residues. The V end was cut by 5 bases, the J end by 2 bases, with 14 bases between. The chain's CDR3 is CASSPRGAHTDTQYF. As DNA, the CDR3 is TGTGCCAGCAGCCCCCGGGGGGCGCACACAGATACGCAGTATTTT.

The chain couples TRBV9 to TRBJ1-1; 10 bases match TRBD1. Unmatched junction bases numbered 4, after V lost 3 bases and J lost 5 bases. CDR1 and CDR2 (germline): SGDLS, YYNGEE. CDR3 length equals 14 residues. CDR3 region: CASSAGTGVTEAFF. For the CDR3, the DNA is TGTGCCAGCAGCGCTGGGACAGGGGTAACTGAAGCTTTCTTT.